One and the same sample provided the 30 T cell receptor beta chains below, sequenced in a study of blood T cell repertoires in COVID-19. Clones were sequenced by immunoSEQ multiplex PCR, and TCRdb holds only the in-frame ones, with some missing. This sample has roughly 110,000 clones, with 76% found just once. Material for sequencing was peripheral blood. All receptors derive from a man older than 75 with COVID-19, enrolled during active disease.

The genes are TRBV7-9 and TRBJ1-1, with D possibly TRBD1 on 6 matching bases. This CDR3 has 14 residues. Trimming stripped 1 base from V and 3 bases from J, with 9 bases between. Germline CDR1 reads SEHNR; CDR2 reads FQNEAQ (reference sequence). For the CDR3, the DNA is TGTGCCAGCAGCTTAGTACAGGGACACACTGAAGCTTTCTTT. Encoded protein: CASSLVQGHTEAFF.

The CDR3 nucleotides read TGTGCCAGCAGCCCCTCCTGGAGGGACCTCTATGGCTACACCTTC. It encodes CASSPSWRDLYGYTF. This chain links TRBV7-9 with TRBJ1-2; possible D gene TRBD1, 5 bases. Trimming took 5 bases from V and 4 from J, leaving 17 bases between them. CDR3 size: 15 residues. The germline CDR1 and CDR2 sequences are SEHNR and FQNEAQ (reference sequence).

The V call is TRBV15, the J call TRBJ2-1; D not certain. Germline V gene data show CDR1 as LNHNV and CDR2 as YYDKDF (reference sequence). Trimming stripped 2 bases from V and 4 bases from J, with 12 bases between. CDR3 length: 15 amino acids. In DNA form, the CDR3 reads TGTGCCACCAGCAGAAGAGCTAGGAGTTACAATGAGCAGTTCTTC. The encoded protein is CATSRRARSYNEQFF.

The CDR3 sequence is CASSRRGLAGNTDTQYF. The CDR3 nucleotides are TGCGCCAGCAGCCGCAGGGGGCTAGCGGGAAACACAGATACGCAGTATTTT. This chain links TRBV5-1 with TRBJ2-3, with a tentative D call TRBD2 (9 bases). This CDR3 region has 17 residues. Germline V lookup: CDR1 SGHRS, CDR2 YFSETQ. Trimming took 4 bases from V and 2 from J, leaving 20 bases between them.

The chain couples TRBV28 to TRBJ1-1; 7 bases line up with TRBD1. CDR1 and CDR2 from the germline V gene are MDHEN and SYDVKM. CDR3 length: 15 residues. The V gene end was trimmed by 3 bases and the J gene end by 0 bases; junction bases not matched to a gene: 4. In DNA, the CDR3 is TGTGCCAGCAGTTTTCAGGGGGTCGTGAACACTGAAGCTTTCTTT. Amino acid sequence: CASSFQGVVNTEAFF.

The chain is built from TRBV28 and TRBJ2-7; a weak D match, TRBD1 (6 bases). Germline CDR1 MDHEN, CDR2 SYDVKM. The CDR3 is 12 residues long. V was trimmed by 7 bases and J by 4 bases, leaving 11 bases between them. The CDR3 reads CASTTDRYEQYF. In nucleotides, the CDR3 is TGTGCCAGCACTACGGACAGATACGAGCAGTACTTC.

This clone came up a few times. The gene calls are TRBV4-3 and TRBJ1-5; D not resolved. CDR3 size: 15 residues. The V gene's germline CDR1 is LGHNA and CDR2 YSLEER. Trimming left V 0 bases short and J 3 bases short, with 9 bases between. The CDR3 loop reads CASSQDRFSNQPQHF. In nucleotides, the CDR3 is TGCGCCAGCAGCCAAGACAGGTTCTCCAATCAGCCCCAGCATTTT.

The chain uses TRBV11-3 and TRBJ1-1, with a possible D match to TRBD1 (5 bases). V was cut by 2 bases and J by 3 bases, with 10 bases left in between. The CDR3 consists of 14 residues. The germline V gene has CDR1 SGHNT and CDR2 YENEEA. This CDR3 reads CASSLRGVDTEAFF. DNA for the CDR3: TGTGCCAGCAGCTTACGGGGGGTGGACACTGAAGCTTTCTTT. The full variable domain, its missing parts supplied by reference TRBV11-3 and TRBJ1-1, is EAGVVQSPRYKIIEKKQPVAFWCNPISGHNTLYWYLQNLGQGPELLIRYENEEAVDDSQLPKDRFSAERLKGVDSTLKIQPAELGDSAVYLCASSLRGVDTEAFFGQGTRLTVV.

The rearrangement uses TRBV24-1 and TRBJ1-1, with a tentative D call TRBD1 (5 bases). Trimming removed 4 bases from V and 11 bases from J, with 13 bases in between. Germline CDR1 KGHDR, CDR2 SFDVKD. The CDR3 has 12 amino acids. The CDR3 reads CATSDGGTWAFF. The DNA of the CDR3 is TGTGCCACCAGTGACGGGGGTACTTGGGCTTTCTTT.

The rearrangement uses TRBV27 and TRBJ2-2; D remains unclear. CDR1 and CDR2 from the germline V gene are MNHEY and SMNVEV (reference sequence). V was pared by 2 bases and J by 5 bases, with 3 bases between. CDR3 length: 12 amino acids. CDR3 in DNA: TGTGCCAGCAGTTTACAGACCGGGGAGCTGTTTTTT. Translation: CASSLQTGELFF.

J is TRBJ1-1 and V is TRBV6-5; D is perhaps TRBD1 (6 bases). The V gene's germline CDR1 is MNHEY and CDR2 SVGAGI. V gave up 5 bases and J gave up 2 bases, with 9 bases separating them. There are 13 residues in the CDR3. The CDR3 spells CASSQQGNTEAFF. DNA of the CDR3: TGTGCCAGCAGTCAACAGGGAAACACTGAAGCTTTCTTT.

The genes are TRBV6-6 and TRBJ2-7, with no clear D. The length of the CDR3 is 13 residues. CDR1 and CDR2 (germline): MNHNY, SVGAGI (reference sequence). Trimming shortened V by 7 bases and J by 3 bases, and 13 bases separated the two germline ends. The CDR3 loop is CASTPGPVYEQYF. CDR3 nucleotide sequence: TGTGCCAGCACCCCAGGTCCCGTCTACGAGCAGTACTTC.

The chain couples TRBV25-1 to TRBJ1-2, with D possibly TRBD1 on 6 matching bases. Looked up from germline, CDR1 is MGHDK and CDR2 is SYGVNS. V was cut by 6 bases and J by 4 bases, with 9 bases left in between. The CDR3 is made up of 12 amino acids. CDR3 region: CASSADSYGYTF. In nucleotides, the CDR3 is TGTGCCAGCAGCGCGGACAGCTATGGCTACACCTTC.

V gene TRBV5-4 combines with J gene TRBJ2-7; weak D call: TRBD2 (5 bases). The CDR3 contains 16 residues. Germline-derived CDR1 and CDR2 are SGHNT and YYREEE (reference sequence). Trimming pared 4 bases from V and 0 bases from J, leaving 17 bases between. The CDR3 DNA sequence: TGTGCCAGCAGCCCTGACATGAAAGGGAGCTCCTACGAGCAGTACTTC. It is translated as CASSPDMKGSSYEQYF.

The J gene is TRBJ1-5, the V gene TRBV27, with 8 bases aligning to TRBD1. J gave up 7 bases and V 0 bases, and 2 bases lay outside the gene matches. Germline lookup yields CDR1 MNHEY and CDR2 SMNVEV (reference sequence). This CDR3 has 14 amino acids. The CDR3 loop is CASSLSGQEQPQHF. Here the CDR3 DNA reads TGTGCCAGCAGTTTATCGGGACAGGAACAGCCCCAGCATTTT.

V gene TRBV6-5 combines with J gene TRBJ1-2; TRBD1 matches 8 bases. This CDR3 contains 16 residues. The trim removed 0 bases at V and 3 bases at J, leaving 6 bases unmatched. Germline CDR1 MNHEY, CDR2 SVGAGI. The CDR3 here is CASSYSTQGAHYGYTF. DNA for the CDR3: TGTGCCAGCAGTTACTCGACGCAGGGGGCGCACTATGGCTACACCTTC.

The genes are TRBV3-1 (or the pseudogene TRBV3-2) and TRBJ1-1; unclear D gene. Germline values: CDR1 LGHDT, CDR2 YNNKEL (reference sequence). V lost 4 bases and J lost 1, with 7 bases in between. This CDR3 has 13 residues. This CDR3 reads CASSRRRNTEAFF. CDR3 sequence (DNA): TGTGCCAGCAGCCGTAGGAGGAACACTGAAGCTTTCTTT.

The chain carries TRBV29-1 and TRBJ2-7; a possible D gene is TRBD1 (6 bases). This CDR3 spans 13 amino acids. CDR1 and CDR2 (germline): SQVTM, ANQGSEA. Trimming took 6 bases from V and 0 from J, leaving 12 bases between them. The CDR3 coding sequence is TGCAGCGTGACAGGACCTAACTCCTACGAGCAGTACTTC. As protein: CSVTGPNSYEQYF.

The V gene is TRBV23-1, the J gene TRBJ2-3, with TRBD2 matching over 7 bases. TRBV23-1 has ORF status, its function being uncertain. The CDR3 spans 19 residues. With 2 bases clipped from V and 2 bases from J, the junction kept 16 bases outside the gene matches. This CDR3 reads CASSQVTFMGRDHTDTQYF. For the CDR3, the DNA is TGCGCCAGCAGTCAAGTAACATTTATGGGGAGGGACCACACAGATACGCAGTATTTT.

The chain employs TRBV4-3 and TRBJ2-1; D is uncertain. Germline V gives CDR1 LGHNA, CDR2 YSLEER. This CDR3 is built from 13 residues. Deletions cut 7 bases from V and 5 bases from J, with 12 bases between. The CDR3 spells CASKGLGDNEQFF. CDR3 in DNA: TGCGCCAGCAAAGGTCTAGGAGACAATGAGCAGTTCTTC.

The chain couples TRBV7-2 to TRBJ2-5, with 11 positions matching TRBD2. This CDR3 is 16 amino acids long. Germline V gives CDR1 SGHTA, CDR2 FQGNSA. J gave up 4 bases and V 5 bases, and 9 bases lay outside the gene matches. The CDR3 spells CASSLLRTSGGETQYF. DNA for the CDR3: TGTGCCAGCAGCCTCCTGCGCACTAGCGGGGGAGAGACCCAGTACTTC.

DNA for the CDR3: TGTGCCAGCCAGGCTTACACTGAAGCTTTCTTT. Amino acid sequence: CASQAYTEAFF. The rearrangement links TRBV6-5 to TRBJ1-1; D is unclear. The V gene lost 8 bases and the J gene lost 3 bases, with 7 bases spanning the gap. Germline V gene sequence: CDR1 MNHEY, CDR2 SVGAGI. This CDR3 contains 11 residues.

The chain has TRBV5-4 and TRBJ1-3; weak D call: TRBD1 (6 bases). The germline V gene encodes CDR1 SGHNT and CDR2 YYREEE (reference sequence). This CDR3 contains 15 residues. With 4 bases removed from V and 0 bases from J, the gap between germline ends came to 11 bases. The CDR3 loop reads CASSRGQISGNTIYF. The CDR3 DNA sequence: TGTGCCAGCAGCAGAGGACAGATCTCTGGAAACACCATATATTTT.

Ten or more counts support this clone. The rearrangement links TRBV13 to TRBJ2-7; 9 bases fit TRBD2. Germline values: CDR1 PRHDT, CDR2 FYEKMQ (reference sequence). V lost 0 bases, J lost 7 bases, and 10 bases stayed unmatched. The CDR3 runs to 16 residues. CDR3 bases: TGTGCCAGCAGCTTAGGCCGTGCTAGCGGGGTGGGGGAGCAGTACTTC. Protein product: CASSLGRASGVGEQYF.

CDR3 in amino acids: CASSLGNTGPYQPQHF. The CDR3 region has the DNA TGTGCCAGCAGCTTAGGGAATACAGGGCCGTATCAGCCCCAGCATTTT. The chain employs TRBV11-2 and TRBJ1-5; tentative D call: TRBD1 (6 bases). V shed 1 base and J shed 5 bases, with 15 bases lying between them. Germline V gene data show CDR1 as SGHAT and CDR2 as FQNNGV. There are 16 residues in the CDR3.

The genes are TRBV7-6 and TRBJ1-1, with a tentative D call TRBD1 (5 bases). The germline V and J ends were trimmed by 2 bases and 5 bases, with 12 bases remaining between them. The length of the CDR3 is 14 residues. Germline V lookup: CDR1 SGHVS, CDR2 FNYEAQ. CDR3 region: CASSLQGYGTEAFF. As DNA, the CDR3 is TGTGCCAGCAGCTTACAGGGATATGGTACTGAAGCTTTCTTT.

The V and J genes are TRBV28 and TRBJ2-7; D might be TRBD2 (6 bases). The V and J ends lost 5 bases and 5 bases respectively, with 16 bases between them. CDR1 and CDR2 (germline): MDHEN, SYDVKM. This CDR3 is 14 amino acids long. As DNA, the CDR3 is TGTGCCAGCAGTCCCGGGGGAGGTCAGAACGAGCAGTACTTC. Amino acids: CASSPGGGQNEQYF.

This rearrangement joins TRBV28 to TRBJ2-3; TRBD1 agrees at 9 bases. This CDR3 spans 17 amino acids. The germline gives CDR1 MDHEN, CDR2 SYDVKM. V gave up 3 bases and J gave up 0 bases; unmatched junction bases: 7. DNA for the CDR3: TGTGCCAGCAGTTTCTTGGACAGGGGAACAAGCACAGATACGCAGTATTTT. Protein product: CASSFLDRGTSTDTQYF.

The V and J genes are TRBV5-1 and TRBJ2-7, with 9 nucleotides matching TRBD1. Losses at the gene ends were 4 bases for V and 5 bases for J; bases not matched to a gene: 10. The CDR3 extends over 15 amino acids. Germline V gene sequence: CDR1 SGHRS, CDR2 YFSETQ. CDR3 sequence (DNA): TGCGCCAGCAGCCGCGACAGGGGGTCTCCTAACGAGCAGTACTTC. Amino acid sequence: CASSRDRGSPNEQYF.

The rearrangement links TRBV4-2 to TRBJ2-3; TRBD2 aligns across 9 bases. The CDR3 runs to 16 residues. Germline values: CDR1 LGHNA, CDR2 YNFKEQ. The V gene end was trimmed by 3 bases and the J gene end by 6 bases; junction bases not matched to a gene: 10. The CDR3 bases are TGTGCCAGCAGCCACGGAGGCGGGAGGGTGGGTGATACGCAGTATTTT. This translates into CASSHGGGRVGDTQYF.